The clone carrying this TCR beta chain appeared a single time. Germline V gene data show CDR1 as MNHEY and CDR2 as SVGAGI. This CDR3 is 13 amino acids long. V lost 5 bases to trimming and J lost 1 base, with 8 bases between them. The sample belongs to a study of blood T cell repertoires in COVID-19. As for the study in general: Acute-phase and convalescent COVID-19 samples originated in the United States, Italy and Spain.

Libraries were prepared by immunoSEQ multiplex PCR; TCRdb keeps only in-frame clonotypes and omits some of them. The repertoire consists of 200,000 to 250,000 clones, with around 88% occurring once and the leading ten covering less than 4%. The origin of this receptor is a young woman who had recovered from COVID-19. V is TRBV6-5 and J is TRBJ1-1; D is unclear. The sample consisted of peripheral blood. This CDR3 reads CASSTPGNTEAFF. The DNA for the CDR3 is TGTGCCAGCAGTACCCCAGGGAACACTGAAGCTTTCTTT.